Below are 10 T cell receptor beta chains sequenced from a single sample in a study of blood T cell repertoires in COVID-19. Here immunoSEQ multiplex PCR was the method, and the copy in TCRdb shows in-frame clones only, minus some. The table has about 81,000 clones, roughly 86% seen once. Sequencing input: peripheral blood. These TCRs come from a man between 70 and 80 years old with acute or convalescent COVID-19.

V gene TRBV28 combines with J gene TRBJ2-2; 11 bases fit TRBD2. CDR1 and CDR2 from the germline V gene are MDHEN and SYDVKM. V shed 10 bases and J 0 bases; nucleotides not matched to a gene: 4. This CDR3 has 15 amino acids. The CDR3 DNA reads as TGTGCCACCACTAGCGGGGGCGCGAACACCGGGGAGCTGTTTTTT. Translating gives CATTSGGANTGELFF.

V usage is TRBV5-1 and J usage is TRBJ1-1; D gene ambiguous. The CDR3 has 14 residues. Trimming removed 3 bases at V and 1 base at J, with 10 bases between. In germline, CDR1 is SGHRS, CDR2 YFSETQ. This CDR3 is CASSSLDKNTEAFF. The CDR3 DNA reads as TGCGCCAGCAGCTCCCTTGACAAGAACACTGAAGCTTTCTTT.

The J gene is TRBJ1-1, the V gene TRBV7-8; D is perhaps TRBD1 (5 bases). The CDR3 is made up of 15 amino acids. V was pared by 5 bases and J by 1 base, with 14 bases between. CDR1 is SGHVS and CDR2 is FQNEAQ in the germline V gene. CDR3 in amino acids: CASSAISGGNTEAFF. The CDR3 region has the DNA TGTGCCAGCAGCGCTATCTCCGGGGGGAACACTGAAGCTTTCTTT. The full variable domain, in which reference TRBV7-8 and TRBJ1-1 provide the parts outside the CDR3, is GAGVSQSPRYKVAKRGQDVALRCDPISGHVSLFWYQQALGQGPEFLTYFQNEAQLDKSGLPSDRFFAERPEGSVSTLKIQRTQQEDSAVYLCASSAISGGNTEAFFGQGTRLTVV.

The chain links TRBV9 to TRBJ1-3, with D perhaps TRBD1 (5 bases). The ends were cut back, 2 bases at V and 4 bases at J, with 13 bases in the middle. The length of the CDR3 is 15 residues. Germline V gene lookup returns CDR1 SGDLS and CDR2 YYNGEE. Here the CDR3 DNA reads TGTGCCAGCAGCGTCGGGGGAGGTCCCGGAAACACCATATATTTT. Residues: CASSVGGGPGNTIYF.

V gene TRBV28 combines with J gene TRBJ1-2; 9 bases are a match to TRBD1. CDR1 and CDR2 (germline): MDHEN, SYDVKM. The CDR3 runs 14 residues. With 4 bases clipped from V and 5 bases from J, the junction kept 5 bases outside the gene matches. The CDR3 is CASSSPGTGYGYTF. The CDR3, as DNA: TGTGCCAGCAGTTCTCCCGGGACAGGGTATGGCTACACCTTC.

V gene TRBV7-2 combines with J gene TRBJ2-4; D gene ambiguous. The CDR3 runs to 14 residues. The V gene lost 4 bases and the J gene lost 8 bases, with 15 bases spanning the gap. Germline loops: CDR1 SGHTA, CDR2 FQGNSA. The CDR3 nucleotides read TGTGCCAGCAGCTCCGAACGAGGTGCGGACATTCAGTACTTC. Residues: CASSSERGADIQYF.

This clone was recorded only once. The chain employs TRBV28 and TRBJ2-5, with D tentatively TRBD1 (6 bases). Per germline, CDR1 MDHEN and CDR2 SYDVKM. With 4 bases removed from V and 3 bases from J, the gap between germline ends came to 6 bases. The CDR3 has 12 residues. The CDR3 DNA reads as TGTGCCAGCAGTTGGACAGAAGAGACCCAGTACTTC. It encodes CASSWTEETQYF.

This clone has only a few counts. The CDR3 loop reads CASSNGALGREKLFF. The CDR3 bases are TGTGCCAGCAGCAATGGTGCCTTAGGGAGGGAAAAACTGTTTTTT. The chain has TRBV7-6 and TRBJ1-4; D not resolved. CDR1 and CDR2 (germline): SGHVS, FNYEAQ. The CDR3 has 15 amino acids. V lost 5 bases and J lost 8, with 18 bases in between. Supplemented by reference TRBV7-6 and TRBJ1-4, the full variable domain reads GAGVSQSPRYKVTKRGQDVALRCDPISGHVSLYWYRQALGQGPEFLTYFNYEAQQDKSGLPNDRFSAERPEGSISTLTIQRTEQRDSAMYRCASSNGALGREKLFFGSGTQLSVL.

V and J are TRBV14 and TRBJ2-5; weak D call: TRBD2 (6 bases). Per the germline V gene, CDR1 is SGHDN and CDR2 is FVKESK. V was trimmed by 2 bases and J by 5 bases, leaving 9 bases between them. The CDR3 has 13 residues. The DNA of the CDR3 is TGTGCCAGCAGCCAACTAGCGTGGGAGACCCAGTACTTC. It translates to CASSQLAWETQYF.

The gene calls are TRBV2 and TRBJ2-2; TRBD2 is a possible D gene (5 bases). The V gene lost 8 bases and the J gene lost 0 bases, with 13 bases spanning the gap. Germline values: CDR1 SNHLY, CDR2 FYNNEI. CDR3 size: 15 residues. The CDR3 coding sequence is TGTGCCAGCGTGTACACGGGATCGAACACCGGGGAGCTGTTTTTT. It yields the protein CASVYTGSNTGELFF. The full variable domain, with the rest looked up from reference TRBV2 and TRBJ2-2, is EPEVTQTPSHQVTQMGQEVILRCVPISNHLYFYWYRQILGQKVEFLVSFYNNEISEKSEIFDDQFSVERPDGSNFTLKIRSTKLEDSAMYFCASVYTGSNTGELFFGEGSRLTVL.